This paragraph covers one T cell receptor (beta chain) sequence. The V gene lost 4 bases and the J gene lost 1 base, with 20 bases spanning the gap. The CDR3 spans 19 residues. Germline CDR1 is WNHNN and CDR2 is SYGVQD (reference sequence). Some clones are missing from TCRdb's copy, which holds only in-frame ones; the method was immunoSEQ multiplex PCR. The sample holds approximately 400,000 clones, around 93% seen once. The sample is drawn from a study of shared T cell receptors in the human thymus. The chain employs TRBV10-1 and TRBJ2-6; weak D call: TRBD2 (5 bases). The TCR was taken from a human donor. Sequences were obtained from thymocytes. CDR3 sequence: CASSAGISRGPSGANVLTF. As DNA, the CDR3 is TGCGCCAGCAGTGCCGGGATAAGCCGAGGGCCGTCTGGGGCCAACGTCCTGACTTTC.